One sample yielded the 25 T cell receptor beta chains listed below, sequenced in a study of blood T cell repertoires in COVID-19 (dated by TCRdb to about 2020). The library was made by the immunoSEQ multiplex PCR assay. Here the immuneACCESS table is served through TCRdb, limited to in-frame sequences with V and J called. Missing clones are a known gap in these copies; in checked studies unresolved V genes cover under half, and the rest lacks a known reason. Within this sample are more than 200,000 clones, with approximately 82% of them counted one time only. The top ten constitute approximately 1.3% of the sample. Sample: peripheral blood. The receptors here all came from a woman aged 40 to 55 who had recovered from COVID-19.

This chain links TRBV4-3 with TRBJ2-4, with D possibly matching TRBD2 (6 bases). Trimming left V 1 base short and J 4 bases short, with 11 bases between. From germline, CDR1 is LGHNA and CDR2 YSLEER. The CDR3 loop spans 15 amino acids. In DNA, the CDR3 is TGCGCCAGCAGCCAAGTCGGGGGATCTAAAAACATTCAGTACTTC. It yields the protein CASSQVGGSKNIQYF.

This sequence joins TRBV11-2 and TRBJ2-3; 12 bases are shared with TRBD2. The V segment lost 5 bases and the J segment 2 bases; nucleotides outside the gene matches: 5. Germline CDR1 reads SGHAT; CDR2 reads FQNNGV. This CDR3 comprises 16 residues. The CDR3 protein is CASSLGTSGHTDTQYF. The CDR3 DNA is TGTGCCAGCAGCCTCGGGACTAGCGGGCACACAGATACGCAGTATTTT. The whole variable domain, filled in from reference TRBV11-2 and TRBJ2-3, reads EAGVAQSPRYKIIEKRQSVAFWCNPISGHATLYWYQQILGQGPKLLIQFQNNGVVDDSQLPKDRFSAERLKGVDSTLKIQPAKLEDSAVYLCASSLGTSGHTDTQYFGPGTRLTVL.

The rearrangement uses TRBV15 and TRBJ1-2, with no clear D. The germline V gene encodes CDR1 LNHNV and CDR2 YYDKDF (reference sequence). V was shortened by 0 bases and J by 3 bases, with 8 bases between the two germline ends. This CDR3 is 14 amino acids long. The CDR3 DNA is TGTGCCACCAGCAGAGATAGTAATTACTATGGCTACACCTTC. It encodes CATSRDSNYYGYTF.

This clone was counted between two and nine times. V is TRBV7-8 and J is TRBJ2-7, with 15 bases lining up with TRBD2. V gave up 5 bases and J gave up 3 bases; unmatched junction bases: 8. The CDR3 is made up of 17 amino acids. Germline CDR1 reads SGHVS; CDR2 reads FQNEAQ. The CDR3 here is CASSEKGTSGGFYEQYF. The CDR3, as DNA: TGTGCCAGCAGCGAGAAGGGGACTAGCGGGGGGTTCTACGAGCAGTACTTC.

The chain combines TRBV5-1 with TRBJ2-5; TRBD1 might be the D (6 bases). The CDR3 runs 18 residues. V lost 1 base to trimming and J lost 0 bases, with 19 bases between them. In germline, CDR1 is SGHRS, CDR2 YFSETQ. CDR3 amino acids: CASSLTGRPGTNQETQYF. In nucleotides, the CDR3 is TGCGCCAGCAGCTTGACAGGGCGCCCCGGGACCAACCAAGAGACCCAGTACTTC.

The genes are TRBV19 and TRBJ2-3; D perhaps matches TRBD1 (6 bases). The CDR3 covers 15 residues. Germline CDR1 reads LNHDA; CDR2 reads SQIVND (reference sequence). The V gene lost 5 bases and the J gene lost 1 base, with 13 bases spanning the gap. CDR3 sequence reads: CASSPHRVRTDTQYF. The CDR3 DNA follows: TGTGCCAGTAGTCCCCACAGGGTACGCACAGATACGCAGTATTTT.

The chain links TRBV28 to TRBJ2-7; D not certain. Trimming left V 4 bases short and J 3 bases short, with 13 bases between. This CDR3 region has 14 residues. The germline V gene encodes CDR1 MDHEN and CDR2 SYDVKM. The CDR3 here is CASSWQEKRYEQYF. The CDR3 DNA reads as TGTGCCAGCAGTTGGCAGGAAAAACGCTACGAGCAGTACTTC.

The J gene is TRBJ2-5, the V gene TRBV3-1 (or the pseudogene TRBV3-2); 12 bases are a match to TRBD2. The germline gives CDR1 LGHDT, CDR2 YNNKEL (reference sequence). This CDR3 spans 17 amino acids. J was trimmed by 5 bases and V by 4 bases; bases with no gene match: 11. The CDR3 sequence: CASSLDSSGGDWETQYF. The CDR3 DNA follows: TGTGCCAGCAGCCTAGACTCTAGCGGGGGGGATTGGGAGACCCAGTACTTC.

The rearrangement joins TRBV7-2 to TRBJ2-1, with 8 bases identical to TRBD2. The CDR3 has 15 amino acids. Germline V CDR1 and CDR2: SGHTA, FQGNSA. J lost 3 bases, V lost 0 bases, and 1 base had no gene match. The CDR3 region is CASSLAGTSYNEQFF. The DNA for the CDR3 is TGTGCCAGCAGCTTAGCCGGGACTAGCTACAATGAGCAGTTCTTC.

This clone has more than one count but fewer than ten. The gene calls are TRBV21-1 and TRBJ1-1; the D segment call TRBD1 is taken from the table without a DNA check. TRBV21-1 is an annotated pseudogene. This CDR3 comprises 14 residues. CDR3 sequence (DNA): TGTGCCAGCAGCGATACAGGGGCGAACACTGAAGCTTTCTTT. Its translation: CASSDTGANTEAFF.

The chain is built from TRBV6-5 and TRBJ1-2; D remains ambiguous. Germline V gene sequence: CDR1 MNHEY, CDR2 SVGAGI. The CDR3 extends over 14 amino acids. V gave up 8 bases and J gave up 4 bases, with 17 bases separating them. In DNA, the CDR3 is TGTGCCAGCTCTAATGGGTTTGGAGTCTATGGCTACACCTTC. This translates into CASSNGFGVYGYTF.

For the CDR3, the DNA is TGTGCCAGCAGTTTCTACCGGGACAGGGGACAGCCCCAGCATTTT. Translated: CASSFYRDRGQPQHF. The rearrangement joins TRBV6-2 or TRBV6-3 to TRBJ1-5, with 10 bases lining up with TRBD1. Trimming removed 4 bases from V and 7 bases from J; junction bases left unmatched: 7. CDR1 MNHEY and CDR2 SVGEGT come from the germline V gene. CDR3 size: 15 residues.

The CDR3 bases are TGTGCCAGCAGCTTAGGTTTTGGGGACACGGAGACCCAGTACTTC. Translated: CASSLGFGDTETQYF. This chain links TRBV7-8 with TRBJ2-5; D is possibly TRBD1 (6 bases). The CDR3 spans 15 residues. Germline V gene data show CDR1 as SGHVS and CDR2 as FQNEAQ. The germline V and J ends were trimmed by 1 base and 5 bases, with 14 bases remaining between them.

The rearrangement links TRBV7-2 to TRBJ2-1; 8 nucleotides agree with TRBD2. Germline trimming cut 3 bases from V and 6 bases from J; bases unmatched to any gene: 7. This CDR3 contains 15 residues. In germline, CDR1 is SGHTA, CDR2 FQGNSA. CDR3 nucleotides: TGTGCCAGCAGCTTCGGGAGGGGTTTCCCCAATGAGCAGTTCTTC. It codes for CASSFGRGFPNEQFF.

To note about this clone: This CDR3 is also generated by other DNA sequences in the sample. The V gene is TRBV5-1, the J gene TRBJ1-6, with TRBD1 matching over 10 bases. The CDR3 length is 15 residues. Germline loops: CDR1 SGHRS, CDR2 YFSETQ. V was pared by 4 bases and J by 7 bases, with 5 bases of the junction left unmatched. The CDR3 bases are TGCGCCAGCAGCCTGAGACAGGGGGCGAATTCACCCCTCCACTTT. This sequence encodes CASSLRQGANSPLHF.

The chain joins TRBV4-1 to TRBJ2-5, with D possibly TRBD2 on 5 matching bases. Trimming shortened V by 1 base and J by 4 bases, and 7 bases separated the two germline ends. Germline CDR1 and CDR2: MGHRA and YSYEKL. The CDR3 consists of 13 residues. CDR3: CASSQGAGETQYF. The DNA for the CDR3 is TGCGCCAGCAGCCAAGGCGCGGGAGAGACCCAGTACTTC.

The chain is built from TRBV5-6 and TRBJ2-7, with no clear D. Germline CDR1 reads SGHDT; CDR2 reads YYEEEE. Trimming left V 0 bases short and J 3 bases short, with 10 bases between. The CDR3 spans 14 residues. The CDR3 loop reads CASSLGQKYYEQYF. The CDR3 coding sequence is TGTGCCAGCAGCTTGGGGCAGAAATACTACGAGCAGTACTTC. The full variable domain, rest sourced from reference TRBV5-6 and TRBJ2-7, is DAGVTQSPTHLIKTRGQQVTLRCSPKSGHDTVSWYQQALGQGPQFIFQYYEEEERQRGNFPDRFSGHQFPNYSSELNVNALLLGDSALYLCASSLGQKYYEQYFGPGTRLTVT.

The chain uses TRBV19 and TRBJ2-3; D gene uncertain. V was trimmed by 3 bases and J by 3 bases, leaving 7 bases between them. CDR3 size: 13 residues. CDR1 is LNHDA and CDR2 is SQIVND in the germline V gene (reference sequence). The CDR3 coding sequence is TGTGCCAGTAGTATTTTCAGGACAGATACGCAGTATTTT. This encodes CASSIFRTDTQYF.

The CDR3: CASSPDRGHQETQYF. In nucleotides, the CDR3 is TGTGCCAGTAGTCCGGACAGGGGACACCAAGAGACCCAGTACTTC. This chain joins TRBV19 and TRBJ2-5; the match to TRBD1 covers 9 bases. The CDR3 extends over 15 amino acids. Trimming took 5 bases from V and 0 from J; bases not matched to a gene: 4. Germline V gene lookup returns CDR1 LNHDA and CDR2 SQIVND (reference sequence).

This clone was observed a single time. The gene calls are TRBV7-9 and TRBJ1-1; D might be TRBD1 (5 bases). The CDR3 is made up of 13 amino acids. Germline CDR1 is SEHNR and CDR2 is FQNEAQ (reference sequence). Between the trimmed V and J ends, which lost 2 bases and 11 bases, there was a span of 15 bases. The CDR3 coding sequence is TGTGCCAGCAGCTTATTCCCGCAGGGTTCGGCTTTCTTT. Protein product: CASSLFPQGSAFF. The full variable domain, rest sourced from reference TRBV7-9 and TRBJ1-1, is DTGVSQNPRHKITKRGQNVTFRCDPISEHNRLYWYRQTLGQGPEFLTYFQNEAQLEKSRLLSDRFSAERPKGSFSTLEIQRTEQGDSAMYLCASSLFPQGSAFFGQGTRLTVV.

This sequence joins TRBV5-1 and TRBJ1-1; D is perhaps TRBD1 (6 bases). Trimming took 4 bases from V and 1 from J, leaving 14 bases between them. The CDR3 runs 15 residues. Germline V gene lookup returns CDR1 SGHRS and CDR2 YFSETQ. CDR3 residues: CASSLLTGENTEAFF. Written as DNA, the CDR3 is TGCGCCAGCAGCCTATTGACAGGAGAGAACACTGAAGCTTTCTTT.

The J gene is TRBJ2-1, the V gene TRBV29-1, with a tentative D call TRBD2 (6 bases). V was clipped by 7 bases and J by 6 bases, with 13 bases between them. The CDR3 covers 12 residues. CDR1 and CDR2 (germline): SQVTM, ANQGSEA. The CDR3 nucleotides read TGCAGCGGTTATCAGGGAGGCAATGAGCAGTTCTTC. Protein: CSGYQGGNEQFF.

V usage is TRBV30 and J usage is TRBJ1-2; 9 bases are shared with TRBD1. CDR1 is GTSNPN and CDR2 is SVGIG in the germline V gene (reference sequence). CDR3 length equals 15 residues. V lost 2 bases, J lost 4 bases, and 8 bases stayed unmatched. The CDR3 DNA reads TGTGCCTGGAGTCACGGGACAGGGCTAATCTATGGCTACACCTTC. It is translated as CAWSHGTGLIYGYTF. The full variable domain, its missing parts supplied by reference TRBV30 and TRBJ1-2, is SQTIHQWPATLVQPVGSPLSLECTVEGTSNPNLYWYRQAAGRGLQLLFYSVGIGQISSEVPQNLSASRPQDRQFILSSKKLLLSDSGFYLCAWSHGTGLIYGYTFGSGTRLTVV.

This chain uses TRBV19 with TRBJ2-5; 9 bases agree with TRBD2. V trimming: 7 bases; J trimming: 4 bases; junction bases outside the gene matches: 4. CDR1 and CDR2 (germline): LNHDA, SQIVND (reference sequence). CDR3 length: 13 residues. The CDR3 loop reads CASTAGGGETQYF. CDR3 DNA: TGTGCCAGTACCGCGGGAGGGGGAGAGACCCAGTACTTC.

This chain uses TRBV9 with TRBJ2-3, with a tentative D call TRBD1 (5 bases). The V end was cut by 0 bases, the J end by 6 bases, with 20 bases between. This CDR3 comprises 17 residues. Germline CDR1 is SGDLS and CDR2 is YYNGEE. CDR3 in DNA: TGTGCCAGCAGCGTAGAGGGTAGTCAGGGTAATTGGGATACGCAGTATTTT. This codes for CASSVEGSQGNWDTQYF.